This T cell receptor (beta chain) was documented in a study of T cells in Graves' hyperthyroidism and ophthalmopathy. V was pared by 4 bases and J by 4 bases, with 7 bases of the junction left unmatched. The CDR3 has 17 residues. Germline V gene lookup returns CDR1 KGHSH and CDR2 LQKENI. Authors of the study amplified TCR beta CDR3 regions from RNA transcripts. During a first-round RT-PCR of the TCR CDR3, the HTBI primer set was used. MiXCR was run by TCRdb on the multiplex PCR reads, yielding one entry per CDR3 protein. The sample holds hundreds of thousands of distinct CDR3 sequences, more than 15% seen once. This clonotype was seen ten or more times.

This chain links TRBV18 with TRBJ2-6; 10 nucleotides agree with TRBD1. Specimen: blood. The source is a woman aged 18-29 years with Graves' hyperthyroidism. The CDR3 nucleotides read TGTGCCAGCTCACTGGGACAGGGGAGAGCCGGGGCCAACGTCCTGACTTTC. Amino acid sequence: CASSLGQGRAGANVLTF.